Presented here are 20 T cell receptor beta chains from one specimen sequenced in a study of blood T cell repertoires in COVID-19. Profiled with immunoSEQ multiplex PCR; TCRdb holds only in-frame clones, not every one. This table has 100,000 to 150,000 clones, about 88% appearing once. The sequencing input was peripheral blood. These receptors were collected from a woman over 75 with acute or convalescent COVID-19.

The gene calls are TRBV6-5 and TRBJ1-2; D perhaps matches TRBD1 (5 bases). Between the trimmed V and J ends, which lost 7 bases and 4 bases, there was a span of 13 bases. CDR1 is MNHEY, CDR2 SVGAGI, per germline. The CDR3 extends over 13 amino acids. The CDR3 sequence: CASTLTGSYGYTF. Here the CDR3 DNA reads TGTGCCAGCACTCTCACAGGATCCTATGGCTACACCTTC.

This clone was recorded a few times. The rearrangement joins TRBV6-5 to TRBJ1-5, with TRBD1 matching over 7 bases. CDR1 MNHEY and CDR2 SVGAGI come from the germline V gene. This CDR3 contains 16 residues. The V gene end was trimmed by 4 bases and the J gene end by 2 bases; junction bases not matched to a gene: 8. CDR3 in amino acids: CASSSGQGVGNQPQHF. CDR3 DNA: TGTGCCAGCAGTTCGGGTCAGGGGGTGGGCAATCAGCCCCAGCATTTT.

CDR3 coding DNA: TGTGCCAGCAGCCCGGGACAGCGGGGCTACACCTTC. Its protein is CASSPGQRGYTF. The chain combines TRBV3-1 (or the pseudogene TRBV3-2) with TRBJ1-2; 7 bases are a match to TRBD1. The CDR3 contains 12 residues. The V gene end was trimmed by 4 bases and the J gene end by 8 bases; junction bases not matched to a gene: 4. Germline CDR1 LGHDT, CDR2 YNNKEL (reference sequence).

The genes are TRBV29-1 and TRBJ1-2; possibly TRBD1 for D (5 bases). The germline V and J ends were trimmed by 4 bases and 7 bases, with 10 bases remaining between them. The CDR3 totals 11 residues. CDR1 is SQVTM and CDR2 is ANQGSEA in the germline V gene. CDR3: CSVVGARGYTF. The CDR3 region has the DNA TGCAGCGTTGTAGGGGCGCGTGGCTACACCTTC.

The rearrangement uses TRBV2 and TRBJ2-7; TRBD2 aligns across 7 bases. This CDR3 contains 16 residues. In germline, CDR1 is SNHLY, CDR2 FYNNEI. V lost 4 bases to trimming and J lost 2 bases; unmatched junction nucleotides: 11. The CDR3: CASSGGEAGPPYEQYF. CDR3 DNA sequence: TGTGCCAGCAGTGGGGGGGAAGCGGGGCCGCCCTACGAGCAGTACTTC.

The chain uses TRBV25-1 and TRBJ2-1; the match to TRBD2 covers 14 bases. Germline loops: CDR1 MGHDK, CDR2 SYGVNS. The CDR3 covers 16 residues. The V gene end was trimmed by 7 bases and the J gene end by 4 bases; junction bases not matched to a gene: 6. Here the CDR3 DNA reads TGTGCCAGCACCAAACGGACTAGCGGGGGGTACAATGAGCAGTTCTTC. Residues: CASTKRTSGGYNEQFF.

J is TRBJ2-7 and V is TRBV7-6; 8 bases are a match to TRBD1. Germline V gene data show CDR1 as SGHVS and CDR2 as FNYEAQ. The CDR3 sequence is 15 residues long. Trimming cost V 1 base and J 4 bases; bases outside gene matches: 6. CDR3 region: CASSLGAGGSYEQYF. The DNA of the CDR3 is TGTGCCAGCAGCTTAGGCGCAGGGGGCTCATACGAGCAGTACTTC.

The V and J genes are TRBV19 and TRBJ1-1; 9 positions match TRBD1. Germline V gene lookup returns CDR1 LNHDA and CDR2 SQIVND (reference sequence). Losses at the gene ends were 3 bases for V and 5 bases for J; bases not matched to a gene: 10. The CDR3 loop spans 16 amino acids. This chain's CDR3 is CASSIWTGEVVTEAFF. The DNA of the CDR3 is TGTGCCAGTAGTATTTGGACAGGGGAGGTGGTTACTGAAGCTTTCTTT.

V and J are TRBV4-1 and TRBJ2-5; tentative D call: TRBD2 (5 bases). Germline V gives CDR1 MGHRA, CDR2 YSYEKL. V was pared by 1 base and J by 0 bases, with 6 bases between. The CDR3 loop spans 14 amino acids. The CDR3 DNA is TGCGCCAGCAGCCAAGCGGGGAACCAAGAGACCCAGTACTTC. As protein: CASSQAGNQETQYF.

A few counts support this clone. This chain uses TRBV27 with TRBJ2-7, with a possible D match to TRBD1 (7 bases). The V gene lost 5 bases and the J gene lost 3 bases, with 17 bases spanning the gap. The CDR3 contains 15 residues. Germline CDR1 is MNHEY and CDR2 is SMNVEV (reference sequence). The DNA for the CDR3 is TGTGCCAGCAGTCCCCAGGGGGGATATAACTACGAGCAGTACTTC. It specifies CASSPQGGYNYEQYF.

The chain recombines TRBV19 with TRBJ2-3; TRBD2 matches 12 bases. Germline CDR1 is LNHDA and CDR2 is SQIVND (reference sequence). This CDR3 spans 15 amino acids. Germline trimming cut 1 base from V and 4 bases from J; bases unmatched to any gene: 0. CDR3 protein: CASSIGLAGADTQYF. The CDR3 DNA reads TGTGCCAGTAGTATAGGACTAGCGGGAGCAGATACGCAGTATTTT.

The J gene is TRBJ1-6, the V gene TRBV25-1; the D is unclear. The CDR3 is 16 residues long. V lost 2 bases, J lost 10 bases, and 18 bases lay in between. Germline values: CDR1 MGHDK, CDR2 SYGVNS. The CDR3 is CASSESSGRVGSPLHF. The DNA for the CDR3 is TGTGCCAGCAGTGAAAGCTCGGGGAGGGTCGGGTCACCCCTCCACTTT.

The rearrangement joins TRBV18 to TRBJ1-2; maybe TRBD1 (6 bases). CDR3 size: 13 residues. V was trimmed by 2 bases and J by 6 bases, leaving 10 bases between them. In germline, CDR1 is KGHSH, CDR2 LQKENI. CDR3 amino acids: CASSPWTDNGYTF. The CDR3 coding sequence is TGTGCCAGCTCACCATGGACAGACAATGGCTACACCTTC. Filled out from reference TRBV18 and TRBJ1-2, the complete variable domain reads NAGVMQNPRHLVRRRGQEARLRCSPMKGHSHVYWYRQLPEEGLKFMVYLQKENIIDESGMPKERFSAEFPKEGPSILRIQQVVRGDSAAYFCASSPWTDNGYTFGSGTRLTVV.

The chain recombines TRBV5-8 with TRBJ1-6, with D uncertain. V was pared by 5 bases and J by 7 bases, with 16 bases between. Germline V gene lookup returns CDR1 SGHTS and CDR2 YDEGEE. The CDR3 has 15 residues. The CDR3 DNA reads as TGTGCCAGCAGTCGGGAGGGTGTAAGGAATTCACCCCTCCACTTT. This translates into CASSREGVRNSPLHF.

The rearrangement links TRBV6-1 to TRBJ2-4; D not certain. CDR3 length: 17 amino acids. CDR1 is MNHNS and CDR2 is SASEGT in the germline V gene. Trimming left V 3 bases short and J 0 bases short, with 15 bases between. The CDR3 nucleotides are TGTGCCAGCAGTGATAATATTATGTGGCTAGCCAAAAACATTCAGTACTTC. It yields the protein CASSDNIMWLAKNIQYF.

This chain uses TRBV10-3 with TRBJ2-1, with 12 bases matching TRBD2. Germline loops: CDR1 ENHRY, CDR2 SYGVKD. The CDR3 has 13 amino acids. V shed 9 bases and J 5 bases; nucleotides not matched to a gene: 2. The CDR3 nucleotides read TGTGCCATAGGACTAGCGGGACACAATGAGCAGTTCTTC. Amino acid sequence: CAIGLAGHNEQFF.

This chain joins TRBV7-2 and TRBJ2-7; 11 bases map to TRBD1. The CDR3 has 15 amino acids. Trimming took 4 bases from V and 4 from J; bases not matched to a gene: 6. CDR1 is SGHTA, CDR2 FQGNSA, per germline. The CDR3 reads CASSSRTGGGYEQYF. The CDR3 DNA is TGTGCCAGCAGCTCTCGGACAGGGGGCGGGTACGAGCAGTACTTC. The full variable domain, rest sourced from reference TRBV7-2 and TRBJ2-7, is GAGVSQSPSNKVTEKGKDVELRCDPISGHTALYWYRQSLGQGLEFLIYFQGNSAPDKSGLPSDRFSAERTGGSVSTLTIQRTQQEDSAVYLCASSSRTGGGYEQYFGPGTRLTVT.

Only a few counts were recorded for this clone. The CDR3 sequence is CASSFAGDTEAFF. The CDR3 DNA is TGTGCCAGCAGCTTCGCGGGGGACACTGAAGCTTTCTTT. The V and J genes are TRBV7-2 and TRBJ1-1, with D possibly matching TRBD1 (5 bases). This CDR3 region has 13 residues. V shed 3 bases and J shed 3 bases, with 8 bases lying between them. Germline-derived CDR1 and CDR2 are SGHTA and FQGNSA.

This clone was seen more than once but under ten times. The J gene is TRBJ2-7, the V gene TRBV4-1, with 8 positions matching TRBD2. The CDR3 consists of 16 residues. Germline CDR1 reads MGHRA; CDR2 reads YSYEKL. With 0 bases clipped from V and 7 bases from J, the junction kept 11 bases outside the gene matches. For the CDR3, the DNA is TGCGCCAGCAGCCAAGATCCTAGCGGGCCCGTTCGGGAGCAGTACTTC. Amino acids: CASSQDPSGPVREQYF.

This clone was recorded only once. V gene TRBV7-9 combines with J gene TRBJ2-1; 11 positions match TRBD1. V dropped 5 bases and J dropped 15; count of bases not matched to a gene: 6. The CDR3 loop spans 12 amino acids. CDR1 is SEHNR and CDR2 is FQNEAQ in the germline V gene (reference sequence). The CDR3 reads CASSPGQGEMFF. CDR3 coding DNA: TGTGCCAGCAGCCCGGGACAGGGGGAAATGTTCTTC.